Below, 9 T cell receptor beta chains from the same sample are listed, as sequenced in a study of OX40 agonist ivuxolimab in advanced cancers. TCRdb keeps only in-frame clones here, not all; method: immunoSEQ multiplex PCR. The sample includes about 70,000 clones, 80% to 90% of them seen just once. The source was CD4+ or CD8+ T cells sorted from blood, collected in a trial of the OX40 agonist ivuxolimab. The receptors derive from an adult with an advanced solid tumor such as melanoma, head and neck, liver or kidney cancer.

Regarding this clone: At one of its ends the junction is not consistent with the germline gene, which may arise from a read error. The J gene is TRBJ2-7, the V gene TRBV5-6; D remains ambiguous. CDR1 is SGHDT, CDR2 YYEEEE, per germline. This CDR3 is built from 13 residues. The CDR3: CASSLLARVVLNF. CDR3 nucleotide sequence: TGTGCCAGCAGCTTGTTGGCTCGGGTGGTACTGAACTTC.

In the case of this clone: Mismatch with germline at one junction end may stem from a read error. The chain links TRBV11-2 to TRBJ2-7; 8 bases fit TRBD2. The CDR3 has 12 amino acids. Germline loops: CDR1 SGHAT, CDR2 FQNNGV. The CDR3 region is CASSLDLGTRRF. CDR3 DNA sequence: TGTGCCAGCAGCTTAGATTTAGGGACTAGAAGATTC.

The J gene is TRBJ1-4, the V gene TRBV5-1; a weak D match, TRBD1 (6 bases). The CDR3 consists of 14 residues. The V and J ends lost 4 bases and 8 bases respectively, with 15 bases between them. Germline-derived CDR1 and CDR2 are SGHRS and YFSETQ. This chain's CDR3 is CASSRGQRGEKLFF. As DNA, the CDR3 is TGCGCCAGCAGCAGAGGACAGAGGGGAGAAAAACTGTTTTTT.

The V gene is TRBV6-5, the J gene TRBJ2-5; D is possibly TRBD1 (6 bases). The CDR3 extends over 11 amino acids. Germline V gene lookup returns CDR1 MNHEY and CDR2 SVGAGI. V lost 8 bases and J lost 5, with 9 bases in between. The CDR3 here is CASRDTETQYF. The CDR3 DNA is TGTGCCAGCCGGGACACCGAGACCCAGTACTTC.

The chain links TRBV19 to TRBJ1-2, with D perhaps matching TRBD1 (5 bases). With 1 base removed from V and 3 bases from J, the gap between germline ends came to 15 bases. The CDR3 extends over 16 amino acids. CDR1 is LNHDA, CDR2 SQIVND, per germline (reference sequence). This CDR3 reads CASSIAGGPSHYGYTF. For the CDR3, the DNA is TGTGCCAGTAGTATAGCCGGGGGTCCGTCGCACTATGGCTACACCTTC.

V is TRBV6-1 and J is TRBJ1-2; 7 nucleotides align to TRBD1. In germline, CDR1 is MNHNS, CDR2 SASEGT. This CDR3 spans 15 amino acids. With V trimmed by 0 bases and J by 4 bases, 5 bases remained unmatched. CDR3 DNA: TGTGCCAGCAGTGAAGCAGGGACAGCGACCTATGGCTACACCTTC. It codes for CASSEAGTATYGYTF.

The rearrangement joins TRBV7-6 to TRBJ1-1; D remains unclear. The germline V and J ends were trimmed by 5 bases and 4 bases, with 14 bases remaining between them. Looked up from germline, CDR1 is SGHVS and CDR2 is FNYEAQ. This CDR3 is 14 amino acids long. The CDR3 here is CASSRIQMGTEAFF. DNA of the CDR3: TGTGCCAGCAGCCGCATTCAGATGGGCACTGAAGCTTTCTTT.

The chain has TRBV28 and TRBJ2-5, with 8 bases that match TRBD2. This CDR3 spans 15 amino acids. J lost 4 bases, V lost 2 bases, and 6 bases had no gene match. Per germline, CDR1 MDHEN and CDR2 SYDVKM. The CDR3 DNA sequence: TGTGCCAGCAGTTTAGGCCGGGGGGGTGGAGAGACCCAGTACTTC. Its translation: CASSLGRGGGETQYF.

The J gene is TRBJ1-1, the V gene TRBV6-5; 7 positions agree with TRBD1. The germline CDR1 and CDR2 sequences are MNHEY and SVGAGI. The CDR3 is 14 amino acids. Losses at the gene ends were 4 bases for V and 4 bases for J; bases not matched to a gene: 6. Written as DNA, the CDR3 is TGTGCCAGCAGTTCTCACAGGGGAACCACTGAAGCTTTCTTT. This encodes CASSSHRGTTEAFF.